These 30 T cell receptor beta chains were all obtained from the same sample, sequenced in a study of spatial heterogeneity in lung cancer. TCRdb recomputed calls from the 5' RACE reads with MiXCR, one row per CDR3 protein. Of tens of thousands of distinct CDR3 sequences in the sample, 7% to 7.5% were seen once. The time point is: sample taken at primary tumor resection. The specimen was PBMCs, collected at surgery. The source of these receptors is a female donor with early-stage non-small cell lung cancer.

The gene calls are TRBV28 and TRBJ2-7, with D hard to call. The ends were cut back, 5 bases at V and 7 bases at J, with 15 bases in the middle. Per germline, CDR1 MDHEN and CDR2 SYDVKM. The CDR3 has 13 residues. The CDR3 coding sequence is TGTGCCAGCAGTGTAGCCCGGGTTTGGGAGCAGTACTTC. Residues: CASSVARVWEQYF.

This chain uses TRBV6-2 or TRBV6-3 with TRBJ1-5; 7 nucleotides align to TRBD1. V was pared by 0 bases and J by 2 bases, with 10 bases of the junction left unmatched. The CDR3 length is 18 residues. CDR1 MNHEY and CDR2 SVGEGT come from the germline V gene. The CDR3 spells CASSYSSLWQGGNQPQHF. CDR3 nucleotide sequence: TGTGCCAGCAGTTACTCGAGTTTGTGGCAGGGGGGCAATCAGCCCCAGCATTTT.

This clonotype occurred many times. The chain recombines TRBV20-1 with TRBJ2-7, with 7 bases aligning to TRBD1. The germline V gene has CDR1 DFQATT and CDR2 SNEGSKA (reference sequence). Trimming took 6 bases from V and 5 from J; bases not matched to a gene: 7. The CDR3 extends over 12 amino acids. The CDR3 sequence: CSATKQGNEQYF. Written as DNA, the CDR3 is TGCAGTGCCACGAAACAGGGGAACGAGCAGTACTTC.

This sequence joins TRBV19 and TRBJ1-5; weak D call: TRBD1 (6 bases). Between the trimmed V and J ends, which lost 3 bases and 0 bases, there was a span of 21 bases. The CDR3 is 19 residues long. CDR1 is LNHDA, CDR2 SQIVND, per germline (reference sequence). The CDR3 coding sequence is TGTGCCAGTAGTATTCCCACGGAACAGGGTTTCAATAGCAATCAGCCCCAGCATTTT. This sequence encodes CASSIPTEQGFNSNQPQHF.

Many counts were recorded for this clonotype. V gene TRBV12-3 or TRBV12-4 combines with J gene TRBJ1-5; D is unresolved. This CDR3 has 13 amino acids. Trimming took off 3 bases at V and 5 bases at J, with 8 bases between the two ends. CDR3 bases: TGTGCCAGCAGTTTTCAGGAGGATCAGCCCCAGCATTTT. It specifies CASSFQEDQPQHF.

The genes are TRBV5-1 and TRBJ1-1; D is ambiguous. The ends were cut back, 2 bases at V and 1 base at J, with 6 bases in the middle. CDR3 length: 13 residues. The germline CDR1 and CDR2 sequences are SGHRS and YFSETQ. DNA of the CDR3: TGCGCCAGCAGCTTATTTGCGAACACTGAAGCTTTCTTT. Encoded protein: CASSLFANTEAFF.

There are a few counts of this clonotype. J is TRBJ1-1 and V is TRBV6-1; the match to TRBD1 covers 7 bases. The V segment lost 4 bases and the J segment 0 bases; nucleotides outside the gene matches: 5. CDR1 and CDR2 (germline): MNHNS, SASEGT. The CDR3 runs 15 residues. CDR3 loop: CASSAGTAMNTEAFF. The CDR3, as DNA: TGTGCCAGCAGTGCGGGGACAGCTATGAACACTGAAGCTTTCTTT.

This clonotype occurred many times. The chain links TRBV6-2 or TRBV6-3 to TRBJ1-6; 8 bases fit TRBD1. The CDR3 covers 14 residues. Germline values: CDR1 MNHEY, CDR2 SVGEGT. V lost 4 bases to trimming and J lost 8 bases; unmatched junction nucleotides: 4. CDR3 nucleotide sequence: TGTGCCAGCAGTTCCGGGACAGGACATTCACCCCTCCACTTT. Its translation: CASSSGTGHSPLHF.

This clonotype was counted ten times or more. V usage is TRBV5-5 and J usage is TRBJ1-5, with D uncertain. The CDR3 has 13 amino acids. Deletions cut 4 bases from V and 3 bases from J, with 8 bases between. Germline V lookup: CDR1 SGHKS, CDR2 YYEKEE (reference sequence). The CDR3 nucleotides are TGTGCCAGCAGCCCCCTCCCCAATCAGCCCCAGCATTTT. Amino acid sequence: CASSPLPNQPQHF.

Ten or more counts support this clonotype. The genes are TRBV3-1 and TRBJ2-3, with D possibly TRBD2 on 6 matching bases. Germline CDR1 is LGHDT and CDR2 is YNNKEL (reference sequence). With 0 bases removed from V and 1 base from J, the gap between germline ends came to 8 bases. The CDR3 is made up of 15 amino acids. In DNA form, the CDR3 reads TGTGCCAGCAGCCAAGAATCGGGGGGCACAGATACGCAGTATTTT. Translated: CASSQESGGTDTQYF.

This clonotype has only a few counts. The J gene is TRBJ2-5, the V gene TRBV28, with D perhaps TRBD1 (5 bases). V dropped 3 bases and J dropped 1 base, with 9 bases sitting between them. Per germline, CDR1 MDHEN and CDR2 SYDVKM. The CDR3 consists of 14 residues. CDR3 region: CASSLTATQETQYF. The CDR3 coding sequence is TGTGCCAGCAGTTTGACAGCTACCCAAGAGACCCAGTACTTC.

The rearrangement uses TRBV25-1 and TRBJ1-1; TRBD1 matches at 7 bases. Germline-derived CDR1 and CDR2 are MGHDK and SYGVNS. V dropped 2 bases and J dropped 2; count of bases not matched to a gene: 2. This CDR3 is 14 amino acids long. The CDR3 DNA reads TGTGCCAGCAGTGAACAGGGGGGAAACACTGAAGCTTTCTTT. This codes for CASSEQGGNTEAFF.

This clonotype was counted many times. The rearrangement uses TRBV4-3 and TRBJ2-5; tentatively, D is TRBD2 (6 bases). CDR3 length equals 16 residues. With 0 bases removed from V and 2 bases from J, the gap between germline ends came to 13 bases. Looked up from germline, CDR1 is LGHNA and CDR2 is YSLEER. The DNA for the CDR3 is TGCGCCAGCAGCCAAGATAGGTGGGCGGGACAAGAGACCCAGTACTTC. It codes for CASSQDRWAGQETQYF.

DNA of the CDR3: TGTGCCAGCAGTGGGTGGGGGGAATCGACTTCACCCCTCCACTTT. Translating gives CASSGWGESTSPLHF. The rearrangement joins TRBV28 to TRBJ1-6; possibly TRBD1 for D (5 bases). The germline V and J ends were trimmed by 5 bases and 9 bases, with 17 bases remaining between them. Germline assignment: CDR1 MDHEN and CDR2 SYDVKM. CDR3 length: 15 amino acids.

This clonotype was counted a few times. The chain recombines TRBV2 with TRBJ1-5; D is unresolved. Trimming removed 1 base at V and 0 bases at J, with 16 bases between. The CDR3 spans 18 residues. Per the germline V gene, CDR1 is SNHLY and CDR2 is FYNNEI. The CDR3 loop reads CASSEDRATPYSNQPQHF. CDR3 in DNA: TGTGCCAGCAGTGAAGACCGGGCCACCCCTTATAGCAATCAGCCCCAGCATTTT.

Ten or more counts support this clonotype. The gene calls are TRBV2 and TRBJ1-5; D is perhaps TRBD1 (5 bases). Deletions cut 4 bases from V and 6 bases from J, with 13 bases between. The CDR3 is 14 amino acids. CDR1 and CDR2 from the germline V gene are SNHLY and FYNNEI. CDR3 in amino acids: CASSVRRGGQPQHF. The DNA of the CDR3 is TGTGCCAGCAGTGTGCGTAGGGGTGGTCAGCCCCAGCATTTT.

This clonotype appeared a few times. Here the CDR3 reads CASSSGPTTTDTQYF. CDR3 DNA: TGTGCCAGCAGCTCGGGACCAACAACCACAGATACGCAGTATTTT. The chain couples TRBV7-3 to TRBJ2-3; D is possibly TRBD1 or TRBD2 (5 bases each). V lost 4 bases and J lost 2, with 13 bases in between. Germline V lookup: CDR1 SGHTA, CDR2 FQGTGA. There are 15 residues in the CDR3.

As to this clonotype: Given the absence of the conserved phenylalanine or tryptophan at the CDR3 end, a read error is likely. The genes are TRBV5-1 and TRBJ1-2; D unclear. The CDR3 is made up of 14 amino acids. V dropped 0 bases and J dropped 4 bases, with 10 bases sitting between them. The germline V gene encodes CDR1 SGHRS and CDR2 YFSETQ. The CDR3 reads CASSLGARSYGYTL. The CDR3 DNA is TGCGCCAGCAGCTTGGGCGCGAGGAGCTATGGCTACACCCTC.

This clonotype was counted a few times. For the CDR3, the DNA is TGCGCCAGCAGCTTGGAGGAGGGTCAGCCCCAGCATTTT. It yields the protein CASSLEEGQPQHF. This chain links TRBV5-1 with TRBJ1-5; D remains unclear. Germline CDR1 reads SGHRS; CDR2 reads YFSETQ. V lost 0 bases and J lost 6, with 7 bases in between. This CDR3 region has 13 residues.

This clonotype was seen repeatedly, ten times or more. The rearrangement links TRBV27 to TRBJ1-4; D is undetermined. The CDR3 runs to 13 residues. V was pared by 1 base and J by 2 bases, with 2 bases between. The V gene's germline CDR1 is MNHEY and CDR2 SMNVEV (reference sequence). Written as DNA, the CDR3 is TGTGCCAGCAGTTTATGGACTAATGAAAAACTGTTTTTT. It yields the protein CASSLWTNEKLFF.

The table lists this clonotype with many counts. The CDR3 DNA sequence: TGTGCCATCACCAGCCGGGGGAACACTGAAGCTTTCTTT. This sequence encodes CAITSRGNTEAFF. This chain uses TRBV10-3 with TRBJ1-1; no clear D gene. The CDR3 runs to 13 residues. Germline CDR1 is ENHRY and CDR2 is SYGVKD. V was clipped by 7 bases and J by 1 base, with 10 bases between them.

In its sample, this clonotype was seen many times. The genes are TRBV7-2 and TRBJ2-1, with a tentative D call TRBD2 (5 bases). The germline V gene has CDR1 SGHTA and CDR2 FQGNSA. The V and J ends lost 4 bases and 0 bases respectively, with 7 bases between them. The CDR3 sequence is 14 residues long. CDR3 protein: CASSSSLSYNEQFF. The CDR3 DNA sequence: TGTGCCAGCAGCTCTAGCCTCTCCTACAATGAGCAGTTCTTC.

This clonotype was counted only a few times. The chain has TRBV7-9 and TRBJ2-1, with D possibly matching TRBD1 (5 bases). Trimming took off 1 base at V and 2 bases at J, with 12 bases between the two ends. The germline V gene encodes CDR1 SEHNR and CDR2 FQNEAQ (reference sequence). The CDR3 consists of 16 residues. In DNA form, the CDR3 reads TGTGCCAGCAGCTTAGGGCAGGGATCGGCCTACAATGAGCAGTTCTTC. Amino acids: CASSLGQGSAYNEQFF.

This clonotype was counted between two and nine times. The chain joins TRBV7-2 to TRBJ2-2; unclear D gene. This CDR3 region has 16 residues. V was clipped by 0 bases and J by 3 bases, with 11 bases between them. The V gene's germline CDR1 is SGHTA and CDR2 FQGNSA. The CDR3 coding sequence is TGTGCCAGCAGCTTAGCCCCTGTGCTATACACCGGGGAGCTGTTTTTT. This gives the protein CASSLAPVLYTGELFF.

The chain carries TRBV20-1 and TRBJ1-5; maybe TRBD1 (6 bases). V lost 5 bases and J lost 6, with 14 bases in between. Germline V lookup: CDR1 DFQATT, CDR2 SNEGSKA (reference sequence). The length of the CDR3 is 13 residues. The CDR3 loop is CSAFTGIGQPQHF. CDR3 in DNA: TGCAGTGCTTTTACAGGGATCGGTCAGCCCCAGCATTTT.

The chain combines TRBV7-9 with TRBJ1-6; 9 bases fit TRBD1. J was trimmed by 7 bases and V by 3 bases; bases with no gene match: 4. Germline V gene data show CDR1 as SEHNR and CDR2 as FQNEAQ (reference sequence). This CDR3 contains 15 residues. CDR3 DNA: TGTGCCAGCAGCTTCGCCGGGACAGGGAATTCACCCCTCCACTTT. Protein: CASSFAGTGNSPLHF.

In its sample, this clonotype was seen many times. The chain has TRBV6-6 and TRBJ2-2; D may be TRBD2 (5 bases). Per germline, CDR1 MNHNY and CDR2 SVGAGI (reference sequence). The CDR3 spans 13 residues. Trimming shortened V by 6 bases and J by 4 bases, and 9 bases separated the two germline ends. CDR3 coding DNA: TGTGCCAGCAGGCCCGAGGGCACCGGGGAGCTGTTTTTT. It specifies CASRPEGTGELFF.

This clonotype occurred many times. J is TRBJ1-2 and V is TRBV4-1; TRBD1 aligns across 8 bases. Germline V gene data show CDR1 as MGHRA and CDR2 as YSYEKL. The CDR3 is made up of 15 amino acids. V was clipped by 2 bases and J by 8 bases; unmatched bases: 10. The CDR3 loop is CASSQPGQGVGGYTF. The CDR3 nucleotides are TGCGCCAGCAGCCAACCCGGACAGGGTGTGGGCGGCTACACCTTC.

This clonotype has ten or more counts. The rearrangement links TRBV12-3 or TRBV12-4 to TRBJ2-3; D unclear. The V end was cut by 6 bases, the J end by 11 bases, with 18 bases between. The CDR3 sequence is 13 residues long. This CDR3 reads CASSRPEKVRQYF. CDR3 coding DNA: TGTGCCAGCAGCCGGCCGGAGAAGGTTCGGCAGTATTTT.

This clonotype has more than one count but fewer than ten. The chain recombines TRBV14 with TRBJ2-1, with TRBD2 identical over 10 bases. CDR3 length: 17 residues. CDR1 is SGHDN, CDR2 FVKESK, per germline. The trim removed 2 bases at V and 8 bases at J, leaving 12 bases unmatched. The CDR3 is CASSQHEELAGVYEQFF. For the CDR3, the DNA is TGTGCCAGCAGCCAACACGAGGAGCTAGCGGGAGTTTATGAGCAGTTCTTC.